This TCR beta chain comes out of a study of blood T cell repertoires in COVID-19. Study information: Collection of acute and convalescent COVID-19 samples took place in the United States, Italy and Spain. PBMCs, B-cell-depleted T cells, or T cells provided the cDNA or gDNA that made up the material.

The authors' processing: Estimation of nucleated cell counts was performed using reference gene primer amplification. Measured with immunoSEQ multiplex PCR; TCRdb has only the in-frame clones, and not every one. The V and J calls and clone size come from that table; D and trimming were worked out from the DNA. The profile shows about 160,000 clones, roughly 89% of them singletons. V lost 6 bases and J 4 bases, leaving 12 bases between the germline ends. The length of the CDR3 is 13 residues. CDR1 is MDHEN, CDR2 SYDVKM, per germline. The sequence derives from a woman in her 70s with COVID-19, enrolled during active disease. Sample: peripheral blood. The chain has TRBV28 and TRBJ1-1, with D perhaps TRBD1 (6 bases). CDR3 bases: TGTGCCAGCAGGGTAGACAGGACCACTGAAGCTTTCTTT. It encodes CASRVDRTTEAFF.